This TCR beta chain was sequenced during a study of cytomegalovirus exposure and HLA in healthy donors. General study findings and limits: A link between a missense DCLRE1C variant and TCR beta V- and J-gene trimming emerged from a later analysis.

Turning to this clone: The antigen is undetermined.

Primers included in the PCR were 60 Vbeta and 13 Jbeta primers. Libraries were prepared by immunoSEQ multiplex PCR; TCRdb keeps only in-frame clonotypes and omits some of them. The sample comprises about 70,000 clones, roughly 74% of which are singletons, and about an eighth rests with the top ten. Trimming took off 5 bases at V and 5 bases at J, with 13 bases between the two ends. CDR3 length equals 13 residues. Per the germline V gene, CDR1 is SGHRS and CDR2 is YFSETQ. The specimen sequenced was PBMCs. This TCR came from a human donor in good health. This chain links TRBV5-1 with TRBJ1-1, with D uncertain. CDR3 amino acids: CASRPGSGTEAFF. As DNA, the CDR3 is TGCGCCAGCAGGCCCGGGAGTGGGACTGAAGCTTTCTTT.